Shown below are 32 T cell receptor beta chains from a single sample sequenced in a study of monozygotic twins with inflammatory bowel disease. After re-calling the 5' RACE reads, TCRdb lists one entry per CDR3 protein, DNA absent. The sample has around 99,000 distinct CDR3 sequences. Sequencing was performed on blood. These receptors all stem from a human donor with ulcerative colitis or Crohn's disease, or a healthy co-twin of an affected twin (not recorded which).

The chain links TRBV9 to TRBJ2-7; absent DNA, TCRdb's TRBD1 call cannot be checked. Per germline, CDR1 SGDLS and CDR2 YYNGEE. The CDR3 runs 13 residues. The chain's CDR3 is CASSVEGQGSMYF.

V usage is TRBV7-2 and J usage is TRBJ2-5; TCRdb's D call of TRBD2 is untestable without DNA. Germline V gene sequence: CDR1 SGHTA, CDR2 FQGNSA. The length of the CDR3 is 17 residues. CDR3 amino acids: CASSVDPRTSGLETQYF. Full variable domain (outside the CDR3, taken from reference TRBV7-2 and TRBJ2-5): GAGVSQSPSNKVTEKGKDVELRCDPISGHTALYWYRQSLGQGLEFLIYFQGNSAPDKSGLPSDRFSAERTGGSVSTLTIQRTQQEDSAVYLCASSVDPRTSGLETQYFGPGTRLLVL.

The chain recombines TRBV20-1 with TRBJ1-2; the D call of TRBD1 rests on TCRdb alone, since no DNA is present to check it. CDR3 length equals 13 residues. CDR1 is DFQATT, CDR2 SNEGSKA, per germline (reference sequence). CDR3 amino acids: CSASRPGVYGYTF.

The V call is TRBV29-1, the J call TRBJ1-1; the TCRdb call, TRBD1, lacks DNA for checking. Germline V gene sequence: CDR1 SQVTM, CDR2 ANQGSEA. This CDR3 has 13 amino acids. This CDR3 reads CSVSVAPDIEAFF.

The chain carries TRBV3-1 and TRBJ2-3; lacking DNA, the TRBD2 call made by TCRdb goes unchecked. The CDR3 is made up of 14 amino acids. Germline values: CDR1 LGHDT, CDR2 YNNKEL (reference sequence). CDR3 residues: CASSQDLPPDTQYF.

The gene calls are TRBV7-3 and TRBJ1-2; TCRdb gives TRBD1 as the D gene, but with no DNA this cannot be confirmed. The germline CDR1 and CDR2 sequences are SGHTA and FQGTGA. The CDR3 totals 18 residues. The CDR3 here is CASSFENRGRSRLYGYTF.

The genes are TRBV19 and TRBJ2-5; TCRdb reports TRBD2, a call that lacks DNA to check it against. The CDR3 loop spans 16 amino acids. CDR1 LNHDA and CDR2 SQIVND come from the germline V gene (reference sequence). The CDR3 reads CASSPARSGGQETQYF.

The gene calls are TRBV5-1 and TRBJ2-2; no DNA is available, so the TRBD1 call from TCRdb remains unchecked. The length of the CDR3 is 17 residues. Germline CDR1 reads SGHRS; CDR2 reads YFSETQ. Here the CDR3 reads CASSLRLSKRDTGELFF. The variable domain in full, with the rest retrieved from reference TRBV5-1 and TRBJ2-2, is KAGVTQTPRYLIKTRGQQVTLSCSPISGHRSVSWYQQTPGQGLQFLFEYFSETQRNKGNFPGRFSGRQFSNSRSEMNVSTLELGDSALYLCASSLRLSKRDTGELFFGEGSRLTVL.

J is TRBJ1-1 and V is TRBV5-1. The CDR3 is 15 amino acids. Germline V CDR1 and CDR2: SGHRS, YFSETQ. The CDR3 loop reads CASSEWTQTDTEAFF.

The CDR3 here is CASSPPGQGWQFF. The chain is built from TRBV3-1 and TRBJ2-1; TCRdb reports TRBD1, a call that lacks DNA to check it against. The CDR3 is 13 residues long. Per the germline V gene, CDR1 is LGHDT and CDR2 is YNNKEL (reference sequence).

The chain recombines TRBV5-1 with TRBJ2-2; with no DNA, the TCRdb D assignment of TRBD1 cannot be verified. CDR1 and CDR2 (germline): SGHRS, YFSETQ. The CDR3 covers 15 residues. This CDR3 reads CASSDGTTNTGELFF.

V and J are TRBV5-1 and TRBJ1-1; TCRdb returns TRBD1, unconfirmable since there is no DNA. The CDR3 is 14 amino acids. The germline V gene encodes CDR1 SGHRS and CDR2 YFSETQ. The CDR3 here is CASSLAGVVPEAFF.

V gene TRBV28 combines with J gene TRBJ2-7; TCRdb reports TRBD1, a call that lacks DNA to check it against. The CDR3 runs to 15 residues. Germline values: CDR1 MDHEN, CDR2 SYDVKM. The CDR3 is CASSPHEGGLDEQYF. Complete variable domain (other parts from reference TRBV28 and TRBJ2-7): DVKVTQSSRYLVKRTGEKVFLECVQDMDHENMFWYRQDPGLGLRLIYFSYDVKMKEKGDIPEGYSVSREKKERFSLILESASTNQTSMYLCASSPHEGGLDEQYFGPGTRLTVT.

The chain couples TRBV20-1 to TRBJ1-2; TCRdb's D gene call, TRBD1, goes unchecked for lack of DNA. CDR1 and CDR2 (germline): DFQATT, SNEGSKA (reference sequence). The CDR3 runs 15 residues. The CDR3 protein is CSAPQGDRANYGYTF.

The CDR3 is CSAREGEGTDTQYF. V usage is TRBV20-1 and J usage is TRBJ2-3; lacking DNA, the TRBD1 call made by TCRdb goes unchecked. From germline, CDR1 is DFQATT and CDR2 SNEGSKA (reference sequence). This CDR3 comprises 14 residues.

The chain has TRBV19 and TRBJ2-3. Germline V gives CDR1 LNHDA, CDR2 SQIVND (reference sequence). CDR3 size: 13 residues. CDR3: CASSTTWTDTQYF.

The rearrangement joins TRBV7-8 to TRBJ1-1; as DNA is missing, the TRBD1 call by TCRdb cannot be tested. The CDR3 is 15 residues long. The germline V gene encodes CDR1 SGHVS and CDR2 FQNEAQ. The CDR3 region is CASSHLSGRNTEAFF.

The genes are TRBV11-3 and TRBJ2-3; TCRdb outputs TRBD2, but without DNA this stays unchecked. The CDR3 length is 17 residues. CDR1 SGHNT and CDR2 YENEEA come from the germline V gene. The CDR3 sequence is CASSPISGTATTDTQYF.

The chain combines TRBV28 with TRBJ2-2; TCRdb returns TRBD2, unconfirmable since there is no DNA. The germline CDR1 and CDR2 sequences are MDHEN and SYDVKM. The CDR3 is 15 residues long. CDR3 loop: CASSLLREGTGELFF.

This chain joins TRBV28 and TRBJ2-7; absent DNA, TCRdb's TRBD1 call cannot be checked. The CDR3 spans 14 residues. Per germline, CDR1 MDHEN and CDR2 SYDVKM. The CDR3 spells CASSPWTIYYEQYF.

This sequence joins TRBV28 and TRBJ1-5. The CDR3 has 14 amino acids. Looked up from germline, CDR1 is MDHEN and CDR2 is SYDVKM. The CDR3 spells CASSLEVDNQPQHF. The full variable domain, completed using reference TRBV28 and TRBJ1-5, is DVKVTQSSRYLVKRTGEKVFLECVQDMDHENMFWYRQDPGLGLRLIYFSYDVKMKEKGDIPEGYSVSREKKERFSLILESASTNQTSMYLCASSLEVDNQPQHFGDGTRLSIL.

This rearrangement joins TRBV5-1 to TRBJ1-4; the TRBD1 assignment by TCRdb is unverifiable without DNA. CDR3 length: 15 amino acids. The germline CDR1 and CDR2 sequences are SGHRS and YFSETQ. CDR3 region: CASSLGTATNEKLFF.

The chain carries TRBV11-2 and TRBJ2-7. CDR1 is SGHAT, CDR2 FQNNGV, per germline. The CDR3 has 12 residues. The CDR3 sequence: CASSILRSVQYF. Full variable domain (missing parts from reference TRBV11-2 and TRBJ2-7): EAGVAQSPRYKIIEKRQSVAFWCNPISGHATLYWYQQILGQGPKLLIQFQNNGVVDDSQLPKDRFSAERLKGVDSTLKIQPAKLEDSAVYLCASSILRSVQYFGPGTRLTVT.

The chain carries TRBV7-9 and TRBJ2-1; TCRdb indicates TRBD2, and absent DNA this call remains unverified. The CDR3 is 15 residues long. Germline V gives CDR1 SEHNR, CDR2 FQNEAQ (reference sequence). CDR3 in amino acids: CASSFEDGLYNEQFF.

This CDR3 is CASSPPGRQGFANEKLFF. The chain uses TRBV18 and TRBJ1-4. In germline, CDR1 is KGHSH, CDR2 LQKENI. CDR3 length equals 18 residues. Together with reference TRBV18 and TRBJ1-4, the CDR3 gives the full variable domain: NAGVMQNPRHLVRRRGQEARLRCSPMKGHSHVYWYRQLPEEGLKFMVYLQKENIIDESGMPKERFSAEFPKEGPSILRIQQVVRGDSAAYFCASSPPGRQGFANEKLFFGSGTQLSVL.

The gene calls are TRBV10-3 and TRBJ2-1; the D call from TCRdb, TRBD2, cannot be confirmed without DNA. Germline CDR1 is ENHRY and CDR2 is SYGVKD. The CDR3 has 12 amino acids. CDR3 protein: CAISDGGDQPFF.

J is TRBJ2-1 and V is TRBV24-1. Germline V lookup: CDR1 KGHDR, CDR2 SFDVKD. The CDR3 has 13 residues. The CDR3: CATSDQGYNEQFF.

The chain has TRBV29-1 and TRBJ1-2; TCRdb selects TRBD1, and the lack of DNA leaves this call unchecked. This CDR3 has 12 residues. The germline V gene has CDR1 SQVTM and CDR2 ANQGSEA. CDR3: CSAITGADGYTF.

V gene TRBV7-9 combines with J gene TRBJ1-4; the TCRdb D gene call, TRBD1, has no DNA to confirm it. Germline V CDR1 and CDR2: SEHNR, FQNEAQ (reference sequence). The CDR3 consists of 15 residues. The CDR3 here is CASSPAVQVGEKLFF.

The V gene is TRBV3-1, the J gene TRBJ2-7; absent DNA, TCRdb's TRBD1 call cannot be checked. Germline CDR1 and CDR2: LGHDT and YNNKEL (reference sequence). This CDR3 region has 12 residues. The CDR3 protein is CASSQAGGEQYF.

This chain uses TRBV5-1 with TRBJ1-2; TCRdb reports TRBD1, a call that lacks DNA to check it against. The germline V gene encodes CDR1 SGHRS and CDR2 YFSETQ. This CDR3 comprises 14 residues. CDR3 amino acids: CASSGGAGDYGYTF.

The chain employs TRBV2 and TRBJ1-1; TCRdb reports TRBD1, a call that lacks DNA to check it against. The germline V gene has CDR1 SNHLY and CDR2 FYNNEI. The CDR3 is made up of 13 amino acids. The CDR3 reads CASSIQVNTEAFF.